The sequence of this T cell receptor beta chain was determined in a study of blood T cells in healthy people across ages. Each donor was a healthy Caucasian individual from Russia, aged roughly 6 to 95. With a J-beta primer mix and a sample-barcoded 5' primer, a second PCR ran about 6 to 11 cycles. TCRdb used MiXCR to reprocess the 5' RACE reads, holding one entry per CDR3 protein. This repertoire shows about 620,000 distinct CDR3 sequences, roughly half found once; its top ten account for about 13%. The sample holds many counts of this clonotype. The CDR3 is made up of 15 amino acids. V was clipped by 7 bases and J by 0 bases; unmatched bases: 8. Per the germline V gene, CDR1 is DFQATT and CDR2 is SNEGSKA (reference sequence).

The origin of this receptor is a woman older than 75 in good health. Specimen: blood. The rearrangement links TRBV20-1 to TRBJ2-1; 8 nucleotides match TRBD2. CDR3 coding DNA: TGCAGTGTTGATAGCGGGAAAAGCTCCTACAATGAGCAGTTCTTC. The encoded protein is CSVDSGKSSYNEQFF.